Following are 9 T cell receptor beta chains from one sample sequenced in a study of T cells in Graves' hyperthyroidism and ophthalmopathy. Amplified TCR beta CDR3 regions came from RNA transcripts. When the TCR CDR3 underwent first-round RT-PCR, the HTBI primer set was used. From the multiplex PCR reads, TCRdb called clonotypes with MiXCR, one entry per CDR3 protein. This table holds roughly 400,000 distinct CDR3 sequences, about 25% found once. Sequencing was done on a sample of blood. The receptors here all came from a man in his fifties with Graves' hyperthyroidism.

This clonotype was observed a handful of times. V gene TRBV6-1 combines with J gene TRBJ2-5; 8 nucleotides agree with TRBD1. The CDR3 consists of 16 residues. Per germline, CDR1 MNHNS and CDR2 SASEGT. J lost 5 bases, V lost 1 base, and 9 bases had no gene match. The CDR3: CASSEGGTGPVETQYF. The CDR3 DNA reads TGTGCCAGCAGTGAAGGAGGGACAGGACCCGTGGAGACCCAGTACTTC.

The genes are TRBV19 and TRBJ2-7; no firm D call. In germline, CDR1 is LNHDA, CDR2 SQIVND (reference sequence). With 5 bases removed from V and 2 bases from J, the gap between germline ends came to 13 bases. The CDR3 extends over 14 amino acids. This CDR3 reads CASSVAGSPYEQYF. The CDR3 nucleotides are TGTGCCAGTAGTGTTGCCGGCAGTCCCTACGAGCAGTACTTC.

The chain links TRBV4-1 to TRBJ2-1; the D gene is possibly TRBD1 (6 bases). The V gene's germline CDR1 is MGHRA and CDR2 YSYEKL. Deletions cut 1 base from V and 0 bases from J, with 16 bases between. CDR3 size: 18 residues. In DNA form, the CDR3 reads TGCGCCAGCAGCCAAGGACAGGCGGAAATTAGCTCCTACAATGAGCAGTTCTTC. Residues: CASSQGQAEISSYNEQFF.

The rearrangement joins TRBV27 to TRBJ2-4, with D perhaps matching TRBD1 or TRBD2 (5 bases each). The CDR3 runs to 13 residues. The V end lost 7 bases, the J end lost 6 bases, and 13 bases lay between the germline ends. Germline V gene data show CDR1 as MNHEY and CDR2 as SMNVEV (reference sequence). The CDR3 DNA reads as TGTGCCAGCACGGGGCAGGGCAGAAACATTCAGTACTTC. Translation: CASTGQGRNIQYF.

The J gene is TRBJ2-7, the V gene TRBV6-1, with TRBD1 matching over 8 bases. The CDR3 length is 15 residues. V shed 5 bases, J shed 0 bases, and the junction held 6 bases outside the gene matches. Germline loops: CDR1 MNHNS, CDR2 SASEGT. The CDR3 region has the DNA TGTGCCAGCAGTCAGACAGGGGCGTCCTCCTACGAGCAGTACTTC. Encoded protein: CASSQTGASSYEQYF.

This clonotype has ten or more counts. The chain is built from TRBV11-2 and TRBJ2-3; TRBD1 agrees at 11 bases. The ends lost 5 bases at V and 3 bases at J; junction bases unmatched: 7. The germline V gene encodes CDR1 SGHAT and CDR2 FQNNGV. This CDR3 spans 16 amino acids. In DNA, the CDR3 is TGTGCCAGCAGCCCTGGACAGGGGGCGATGACAGATACGCAGTATTTT. Its translation is CASSPGQGAMTDTQYF.

The chain has TRBV6-1 and TRBJ1-4; tentatively, D is TRBD1 (6 bases). This CDR3 has 19 amino acids. The ends were cut back, 6 bases at V and 0 bases at J, with 23 bases in the middle. Germline CDR1 and CDR2: MNHNS and SASEGT. The CDR3 region has the DNA TGTGCCAGCAGCTTGTATCCGGGACAACCTCTTGCAACTAATGAAAAACTGTTTTTT. Translating gives CASSLYPGQPLATNEKLFF.

This clonotype was observed at least ten times. V and J are TRBV3-1 and TRBJ2-4, with a weak D call TRBD2 (6 bases). The CDR3 totals 12 residues. Germline V lookup: CDR1 LGHDT, CDR2 YNNKEL (reference sequence). V was pared by 4 bases and J by 14 bases, with 15 bases between. In nucleotides, the CDR3 is TGTGCCAGCAGCCTTGCCGGGACTGTGGAGTACTTC. Translation: CASSLAGTVEYF.

This clonotype was observed a few times. The chain couples TRBV20-1 to TRBJ2-7; 9 positions agree with TRBD2. Germline CDR1 and CDR2: DFQATT and SNEGSKA (reference sequence). The CDR3 covers 12 residues. The CDR3 reads CSISGRMAEQYF. The DNA for the CDR3 is TGCAGCATAAGCGGGAGGATGGCCGAGCAGTACTTC.